Below are 27 T cell receptor beta chains sequenced from a single sample in a study of CD8 T cells in ankylosing spondylitis. TCRdb used MiXCR to reprocess the 5' RACE reads, holding one entry per CDR3 protein. In the table there are about 750,000 distinct CDR3 sequences, under 20% of which are singletons. General observations from the study: Fewer than 10 highly homologous variants made up a TCR beta motif that seemed to typify ankylosing spondylitis blood.

Their target antigens are unknown. Sequences were obtained from blood, either unsorted or a sorted T cell fraction (not recorded which). The receptors derive from a male donor with ankylosing spondylitis.

The V gene is TRBV29-1, the J gene TRBJ1-1; D is ambiguous. This CDR3 comprises 11 residues. V lost 2 bases, J lost 7 bases, and 8 bases lay in between. Germline V lookup: CDR1 SQVTM, CDR2 ANQGSEA. The CDR3 loop reads CSVESGYEAFF. CDR3 bases: TGCAGCGTTGAATCGGGGTATGAAGCTTTCTTT. The entire variable domain, with the rest obtained from reference TRBV29-1 and TRBJ1-1, is as follows: SAVISQKPSRDICQRGTSLTIQCQVDSQVTMMFWYRQQPGQSLTLIATANQGSEATYESGFVIDKFPISRPNLTFSTLTVSNMSPEDSSIYLCSVESGYEAFFGQGTRLTVV.

Only a few counts were recorded for this clonotype. The chain uses TRBV7-3 and TRBJ2-3; 9 nucleotides agree with TRBD2. This CDR3 has 15 residues. Germline CDR1 reads SGHTA; CDR2 reads FQGTGA. Trimming cost V 2 bases and J 2 bases; bases outside gene matches: 2. The CDR3 region has the DNA TGTGCCAGCAGCTTACCTAGCGGGAACACAGATACGCAGTATTTT. Protein product: CASSLPSGNTDTQYF.

About this clonotype: This may be a read error: a much more frequent sequence differs by one nucleotide. The CDR3 ends on some other residue instead of the conserved phenylalanine or tryptophan, so this is likely a read error. The chain carries TRBV14 and TRBJ1-1; TRBD1 aligns across 8 bases. The CDR3 totals 17 residues. Germline loops: CDR1 SGHDN, CDR2 FVKESK. Trimming at V came to 4 bases and at J to 1 base, leaving 11 bases not matched to a gene. CDR3 nucleotides: TGTGCCAGCAGCCTCCGTTTCGCGGACAGGGCGAACACTGAAGCTTTCCTT. It yields the protein CASSLRFADRANTEAFL.

This clonotype turned up a few times. This chain joins TRBV4-3 and TRBJ1-4; 8 positions agree with TRBD1. The CDR3 covers 19 residues. After removal of 0 bases from V and 1 base from J, the junction contained 10 bases not matched to a gene. The germline gives CDR1 LGHNA, CDR2 YSLEER. DNA for the CDR3: TGCGCCAGCAGCCAAGATTCCGGACAGGGCTTTGTAACTAATGAAAAACTGTTTTTT. Translated: CASSQDSGQGFVTNEKLFF.

This chain connects TRBV3-1 to TRBJ2-1; 15 bases align to TRBD2. The junction had 5 bases not matched to a gene; V was cut back by 0 bases and J by 2 bases. The CDR3 has 19 residues. Per the germline V gene, CDR1 is LGHDT and CDR2 is YNNKEL (reference sequence). In DNA, the CDR3 is TGTGCCAGCAGCCAAGACGGGACTAGCGGGAGGATACCCTACAATGAGCAGTTCTTC. Translating gives CASSQDGTSGRIPYNEQFF.

J is TRBJ1-2 and V is TRBV10-3; no reliable D call. Germline assignment: CDR1 ENHRY and CDR2 SYGVKD. V lost 3 bases, J lost 1 base, and 6 bases lay in between. This CDR3 comprises 13 residues. The chain's CDR3 is CAISEDNNYGYTF. The CDR3 nucleotides read TGTGCCATCAGTGAAGACAATAACTATGGCTACACCTTC.

V gene TRBV28 combines with J gene TRBJ1-5; TRBD1 matches at 11 bases. This CDR3 spans 19 amino acids. V was pared by 5 bases and J by 2 bases, with 14 bases of the junction left unmatched. CDR1 and CDR2 from the germline V gene are MDHEN and SYDVKM. CDR3 bases: TGTGCCAGCAGTATACCGATCGGACAGGGGGCCTCGGGCAATCAGCCCCAGCATTTT. Protein sequence: CASSIPIGQGASGNQPQHF.

The chain links TRBV5-5 to TRBJ2-5, with D perhaps matching TRBD1 (5 bases). V dropped 8 bases and J dropped 4 bases, with 12 bases sitting between them. CDR3 length equals 12 residues. Germline CDR1 is SGHKS and CDR2 is YYEKEE (reference sequence). The CDR3 loop reads CASSRDSETQYF. CDR3 nucleotides: TGTGCCAGTAGCAGGGATTCAGAGACCCAGTACTTC.

Only a few counts were recorded for this clonotype. V usage is TRBV6-1 and J usage is TRBJ1-5; D gene ambiguous. Trimming pared 9 bases from V and 5 bases from J, leaving 14 bases between. The CDR3 runs to 13 residues. The germline V gene encodes CDR1 MNHNS and CDR2 SASEGT. CDR3 sequence: CARYRERDQPQHF. CDR3 sequence (DNA): TGTGCCAGATATCGGGAACGTGATCAGCCCCAGCATTTT.

There are a few counts of this clonotype. V is TRBV4-1 and J is TRBJ2-2, with TRBD2 matching 11 bases. The CDR3 has 18 amino acids. V was pared by 2 bases and J by 2 bases, with 7 bases of the junction left unmatched. Germline V gene lookup returns CDR1 MGHRA and CDR2 YSYEKL. The CDR3 loop is CASSQLPGTSGNTGELFF. The CDR3 coding sequence is TGCGCCAGCAGCCAACTCCCTGGGACTAGCGGAAACACCGGGGAGCTGTTTTTT.

This clonotype was seen only a few times. This chain joins TRBV18 and TRBJ2-1, with TRBD1 as a possible D gene (6 bases). Per the germline V gene, CDR1 is KGHSH and CDR2 is LQKENI. V was trimmed by 3 bases and J by 7 bases, leaving 10 bases between them. The CDR3 extends over 13 amino acids. The DNA of the CDR3 is TGTGCCAGCTCACCCACACAGGGTAATGAGCAGTTCTTC. Encoded protein: CASSPTQGNEQFF.

Written as DNA, the CDR3 is TGCGCCAGCAGCGGAGGGACGGCCCCTCGGGTTGAAAAACTGTTTTTT. Amino acids: CASSGGTAPRVEKLFF. The chain uses TRBV5-1 and TRBJ1-4; D perhaps matches TRBD1 (5 bases). This CDR3 has 16 residues. The germline V gene has CDR1 SGHRS and CDR2 YFSETQ. V was shortened by 4 bases and J by 7 bases, with 20 bases between the two germline ends.

CDR3 region: CSAPPRTAYEQYF. CDR3 nucleotide sequence: TGCAGTGCCCCTCCGAGGACAGCCTACGAGCAGTACTTC. The chain combines TRBV20-1 with TRBJ2-7, with D possibly TRBD1 on 6 matching bases. CDR1 and CDR2 from the germline V gene are DFQATT and SNEGSKA (reference sequence). V lost 6 bases, J lost 2 bases, and 14 bases lay in between. The CDR3 has 13 residues.

This chain links TRBV20-1 with TRBJ1-6; D remains unclear. Germline assignment: CDR1 DFQATT and CDR2 SNEGSKA (reference sequence). Trimming took off 4 bases at V and 2 bases at J, with 9 bases between the two ends. CDR3 length: 14 residues. CDR3 region: CSATGRTYNSPLHF. CDR3 nucleotides: TGCAGTGCTACCGGACGGACCTATAATTCACCCCTCCACTTT.

The chain is built from TRBV28 and TRBJ1-2; the match to TRBD1 covers 8 bases. Looked up from germline, CDR1 is MDHEN and CDR2 is SYDVKM. V trimming: 5 bases; J trimming: 6 bases; junction bases outside the gene matches: 14. The CDR3 runs 16 residues. The CDR3 DNA follows: TGTGCCAGCAGTCCCAGGGGGCGTACACCCTATCATGGCTACACCTTC. Translation: CASSPRGRTPYHGYTF.

The table lists this clonotype with a few counts. The CDR3 DNA is TGTGCCACCAGTGATTTGGGGCTAGCGGGCAGGGATACGCAGTATTTT. Residues: CATSDLGLAGRDTQYF. The chain couples TRBV24-1 to TRBJ2-3, with TRBD2 matching 8 bases. Losses at the gene ends were 0 bases for V and 6 bases for J; bases not matched to a gene: 7. This CDR3 region has 16 residues. CDR1 is KGHDR and CDR2 is SFDVKD in the germline V gene.

Only a few counts were recorded for this clonotype. This chain joins TRBV5-8 and TRBJ2-6; no firm D call. CDR1 and CDR2 from the germline V gene are SGHTS and YDEGEE. The CDR3 sequence is 15 residues long. V gave up 2 bases and J gave up 3 bases, with 9 bases separating them. The CDR3 DNA reads as TGTGCCAGCAGCTTTGCGGCAGTTGGGGCCAACGTCCTGACTTTC. This translates into CASSFAAVGANVLTF.

CDR3 sequence (DNA): TGTGCCAGCAGCCAAGTGGCTAGCGGGGGGGCCTCGACAGAGACCCAGTACTTC. It codes for CASSQVASGGASTETQYF. The V call is TRBV3-1, the J call TRBJ2-5, with 12 nucleotides matching TRBD2. J was trimmed by 4 bases and V by 1 base; bases with no gene match: 10. This CDR3 region has 18 residues. Germline V gene lookup returns CDR1 LGHDT and CDR2 YNNKEL (reference sequence).

J is TRBJ2-3 and V is TRBV29-1; 9 bases map to TRBD1. Per germline, CDR1 SQVTM and CDR2 ANQGSEA. With 3 bases clipped from V and 2 bases from J, the junction kept 6 bases outside the gene matches. This CDR3 is built from 15 residues. CDR3 in DNA: TGCAGCGTTGAGGGACAGGGACAATACACAGATACGCAGTATTTT. Translation: CSVEGQGQYTDTQYF.

The table lists this clonotype with many counts. The CDR3 is CASSFLERGASSGNTIYF. Written as DNA, the CDR3 is TGTGCCAGCAGCTTTCTTGAGCGGGGGGCAAGCTCTGGAAACACCATATATTTT. The rearrangement uses TRBV7-6 and TRBJ1-3, with a weak D call TRBD1 (6 bases). The CDR3 has 18 amino acids. V was shortened by 3 bases and J by 0 bases, with 18 bases between the two germline ends. Per the germline V gene, CDR1 is SGHVS and CDR2 is FNYEAQ.

The genes are TRBV5-1 and TRBJ2-7; unclear D gene. V was pared by 4 bases and J by 5 bases, with 19 bases between. Germline V gives CDR1 SGHRS, CDR2 YFSETQ. The CDR3 has 15 residues. CDR3 loop: CASSKDGYPNDEQYF. DNA for the CDR3: TGCGCCAGCAGCAAGGATGGGTATCCAAACGACGAGCAGTACTTC.

CDR3 DNA: TGTGCCAGCAGCCCCACAGGTCCCTCAACAAGCTCCTACAATGAGCAGTTCTTC. Its translation is CASSPTGPSTSSYNEQFF. The chain recombines TRBV4-2 with TRBJ2-1, with TRBD1 as a possible D gene (5 bases). The CDR3 totals 18 residues. The germline V gene encodes CDR1 LGHNA and CDR2 YNFKEQ. V was trimmed by 4 bases and J by 0 bases, leaving 19 bases between them.

This clonotype occurred a few times. Here the CDR3 reads CASSASSSGDYNEQFF. In DNA form, the CDR3 reads TGTGCCAGCAGTGCCTCTTCTAGCGGGGATTACAATGAGCAGTTCTTC. The chain uses TRBV28 and TRBJ2-1; 9 bases are a match to TRBD2. The junction had 9 bases not matched to a gene; V was cut back by 5 bases and J by 4 bases. CDR3 length: 16 residues. CDR1 is MDHEN and CDR2 is SYDVKM in the germline V gene.

V usage is TRBV20-1 and J usage is TRBJ2-7, with D perhaps being TRBD1 or TRBD2 (5 bases each). Germline V gene data show CDR1 as DFQATT and CDR2 as SNEGSKA (reference sequence). V was trimmed by 0 bases and J by 1 base, leaving 10 bases between them. The CDR3 consists of 14 residues. The CDR3 nucleotides are TGCAGTGCTAGAGACCCCGGGGCATCCTACGAGCAGTACTTC. This translates into CSARDPGASYEQYF.

The sample holds many counts of this clonotype. This chain uses TRBV20-1 with TRBJ2-5, with a tentative D call TRBD2 (6 bases). Germline V gives CDR1 DFQATT, CDR2 SNEGSKA (reference sequence). The CDR3 length is 12 residues. V was cut by 5 bases and J by 5 bases, with 12 bases left in between. The CDR3, as DNA: TGCAGTGCTCCCGGGGCGGGGGAGACCCAGTACTTC. It specifies CSAPGAGETQYF.

The genes are TRBV19 and TRBJ2-1, with 7 nucleotides matching TRBD1. From germline, CDR1 is LNHDA and CDR2 SQIVND (reference sequence). This CDR3 contains 17 residues. Trimming at V came to 0 bases and at J to 4 bases, leaving 9 bases not matched to a gene. The CDR3 reads CASSIDTGTALYNEQFF. The DNA for the CDR3 is TGTGCCAGTAGTATAGATACCGGGACAGCCTTATACAATGAGCAGTTCTTC. Filled out from reference TRBV19 and TRBJ2-1, the complete variable domain reads DGGITQSPKYLFRKEGQNVTLSCEQNLNHDAMYWYRQDPGQGLRLIYYSQIVNDFQKGDIAEGYSVSREKKESFPLTVTSAQKNPTAFYLCASSIDTGTALYNEQFFGPGTRLTVL.

The rearrangement uses TRBV6-5 and TRBJ2-2; D is unclear. Germline V gene data show CDR1 as MNHEY and CDR2 as SVGAGI. V gave up 2 bases and J gave up 0 bases, with 10 bases separating them. The CDR3 loop spans 16 amino acids. CDR3: CASSYGFASNTGELFF. CDR3 DNA: TGTGCCAGCAGTTACGGTTTCGCCTCGAACACCGGGGAGCTGTTTTTT.